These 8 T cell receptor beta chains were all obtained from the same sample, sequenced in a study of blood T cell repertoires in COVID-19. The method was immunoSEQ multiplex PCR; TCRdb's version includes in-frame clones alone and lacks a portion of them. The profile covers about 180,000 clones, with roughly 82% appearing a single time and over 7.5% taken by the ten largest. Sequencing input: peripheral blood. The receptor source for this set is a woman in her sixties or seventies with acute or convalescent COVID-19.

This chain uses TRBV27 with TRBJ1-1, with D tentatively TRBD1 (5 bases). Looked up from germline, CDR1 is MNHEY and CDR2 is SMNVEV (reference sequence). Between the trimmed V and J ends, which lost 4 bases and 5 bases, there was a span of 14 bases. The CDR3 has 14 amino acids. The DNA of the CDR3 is TGTGCCAGCAGTTGGGGGGGGAGCGGGACTGAAGCTTTCTTT. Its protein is CASSWGGSGTEAFF.

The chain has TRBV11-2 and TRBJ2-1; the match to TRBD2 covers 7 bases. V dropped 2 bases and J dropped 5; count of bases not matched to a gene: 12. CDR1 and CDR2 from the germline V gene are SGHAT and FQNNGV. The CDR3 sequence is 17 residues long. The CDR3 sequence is CASSLLRGVGGHNEQFF. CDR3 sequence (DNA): TGTGCCAGCAGCTTATTGCGCGGTGTGGGAGGGCACAATGAGCAGTTCTTC.

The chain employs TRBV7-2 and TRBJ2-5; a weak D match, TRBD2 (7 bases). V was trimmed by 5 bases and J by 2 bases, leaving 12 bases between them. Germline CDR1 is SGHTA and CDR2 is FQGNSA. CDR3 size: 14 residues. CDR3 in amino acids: CASSVGGLQETQYF. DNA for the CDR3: TGTGCCAGCAGCGTAGGGGGACTACAAGAGACCCAGTACTTC.

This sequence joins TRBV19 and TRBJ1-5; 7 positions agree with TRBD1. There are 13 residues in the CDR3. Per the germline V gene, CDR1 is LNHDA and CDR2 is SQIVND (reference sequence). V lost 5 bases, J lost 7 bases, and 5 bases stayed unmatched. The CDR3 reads CASSSEGAQPQHF. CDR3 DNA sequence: TGTGCCAGTAGTTCCGAGGGGGCGCAGCCCCAGCATTTT.

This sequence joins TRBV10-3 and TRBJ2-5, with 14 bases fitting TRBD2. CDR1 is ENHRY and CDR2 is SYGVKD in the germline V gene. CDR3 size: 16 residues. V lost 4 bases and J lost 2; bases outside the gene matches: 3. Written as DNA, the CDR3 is TGTGCCATCAGTGGAGGACTAGCGGGAGGACAAGAGACCCAGTACTTC. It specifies CAISGGLAGGQETQYF.

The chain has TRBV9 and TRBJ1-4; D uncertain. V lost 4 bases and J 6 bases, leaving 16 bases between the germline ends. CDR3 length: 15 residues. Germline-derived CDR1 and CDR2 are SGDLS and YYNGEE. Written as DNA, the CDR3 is TGTGCCAGCAGCCCCCGTTTTCAGTCTGATGAAAAACTGTTTTTT. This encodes CASSPRFQSDEKLFF.

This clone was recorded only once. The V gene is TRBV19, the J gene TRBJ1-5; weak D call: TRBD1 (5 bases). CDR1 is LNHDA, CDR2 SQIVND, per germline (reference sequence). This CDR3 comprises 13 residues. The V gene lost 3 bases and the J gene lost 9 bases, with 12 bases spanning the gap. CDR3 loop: CASSMGGLGPQHF. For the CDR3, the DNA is TGTGCCAGTAGTATGGGGGGACTTGGGCCCCAGCATTTT.

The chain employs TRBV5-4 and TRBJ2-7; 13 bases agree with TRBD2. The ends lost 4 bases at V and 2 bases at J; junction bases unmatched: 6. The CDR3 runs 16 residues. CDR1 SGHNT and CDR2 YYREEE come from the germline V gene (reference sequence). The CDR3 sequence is CASSVTSGRYTYEQYF. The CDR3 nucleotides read TGTGCCAGCAGCGTGACTAGCGGGAGGTATACCTACGAGCAGTACTTC.